The 8 T cell receptor beta chains listed next were all sequenced from one sample in a study of OX40 agonist ivuxolimab in advanced cancers. Libraries were prepared by immunoSEQ multiplex PCR; TCRdb keeps only in-frame clonotypes and omits some of them. The table records around 37,000 clones, roughly four fifths of them present only once. The specimen comprised CD4+ or CD8+ T cells sorted from blood, sampled in a trial of the OX40 agonist ivuxolimab. The receptor source for this set is an adult with an advanced solid tumor such as melanoma, head and neck, liver or kidney cancer.

V usage is TRBV5-6 and J usage is TRBJ2-7; no firm D call. CDR1 is SGHDT and CDR2 is YYEEEE in the germline V gene. The V and J ends lost 0 bases and 2 bases respectively, with 18 bases between them. The CDR3 is made up of 17 amino acids. The CDR3 here is CASSLDSASYFTYEQYF. The CDR3 DNA is TGTGCCAGCAGCTTGGATTCCGCGTCCTATTTCACCTACGAGCAGTACTTC.

With respect to this clone: A read error is possible here, since a much larger clone lies one base away. The J gene is TRBJ2-7, the V gene TRBV27; D unclear. Per the germline V gene, CDR1 is MNHEY and CDR2 is SMNVEV (reference sequence). The CDR3 length is 11 residues. V was shortened by 4 bases and J by 0 bases, with 1 base between the two germline ends. In DNA form, the CDR3 reads TGTGCCAGCAGTTCCTCCTACGAGCAGTACTTC. Protein: CASSSSYEQYF.

J is TRBJ2-1 and V is TRBV7-2; TRBD1 matches at 8 bases. J gave up 2 bases and V 4 bases, and 7 bases lay outside the gene matches. The V gene's germline CDR1 is SGHTA and CDR2 FQGNSA. The CDR3 loop spans 16 amino acids. CDR3 sequence reads: CASSSGQGIPYNEQFF. The CDR3 bases are TGTGCCAGCAGCTCCGGACAGGGTATTCCCTACAATGAGCAGTTCTTC. The whole variable domain, remainder taken from reference TRBV7-2 and TRBJ2-1, is GAGVSQSPSNKVTEKGKDVELRCDPISGHTALYWYRQSLGQGLEFLIYFQGNSAPDKSGLPSDRFSAERTGGSVSTLTIQRTQQEDSAVYLCASSSGQGIPYNEQFFGPGTRLTVL.

This clone was picked up a small number of times. The chain couples TRBV19 to TRBJ2-3; no firm D call. The CDR3 totals 12 residues. With 5 bases removed from V and 4 bases from J, the gap between germline ends came to 7 bases. The germline V gene encodes CDR1 LNHDA and CDR2 SQIVND (reference sequence). Written as DNA, the CDR3 is TGTGCCAGTAGTTCGTGGGCAGATACGCAGTATTTT. Protein sequence: CASSSWADTQYF.

The count of this clone is one. The gene calls are TRBV27 and TRBJ2-1; the D is unclear. The CDR3 is 13 residues long. Per germline, CDR1 MNHEY and CDR2 SMNVEV (reference sequence). V was trimmed by 2 bases and J by 9 bases, leaving 11 bases between them. CDR3 nucleotides: TGTGCCAGCAGTTTACAGTCGGCCGGTGAGCAGTTCTTC. It yields the protein CASSLQSAGEQFF.

This clone was seen a single time. The chain joins TRBV5-4 to TRBJ1-2; tentatively, D is TRBD1 (5 bases). V shed 4 bases and J shed 2 bases, with 15 bases lying between them. The CDR3 spans 15 residues. Germline V gene data show CDR1 as SGHNT and CDR2 as YYREEE (reference sequence). CDR3 protein: CASSPYAGTNYGYTF. DNA for the CDR3: TGTGCCAGCAGCCCGTACGCAGGGACCAACTATGGCTACACCTTC.

The chain uses TRBV27 and TRBJ2-5; possible D gene TRBD2, 6 bases. Matching the DNA end better, TRBJ2-7 makes the J call doubtful. Looked up from germline, CDR1 is MNHEY and CDR2 is SMNVEV (reference sequence). This CDR3 has 17 amino acids. The CDR3 DNA follows: TGTGCCAGCAGTTTTGGAGGGGACCAGGGAGAGGGTGACGAGCAGTACTTC. Its translation: CASSFGGDQGEGDEQYF.

There are a few counts of this clone. This chain connects TRBV7-9 to TRBJ2-4, with D perhaps matching TRBD1 (6 bases). The CDR3 has 14 amino acids. The V end was cut by 5 bases, the J end by 9 bases, with 17 bases between. Germline V lookup: CDR1 SEHNR, CDR2 FQNEAQ (reference sequence). CDR3 DNA sequence: TGTGCCAGCAGCGCAACAGGGTCGGGTTTCATTCAGTACTTC. It specifies CASSATGSGFIQYF.